This T cell receptor beta chain emerged from a study of CD8 T cells in ankylosing spondylitis. Study-wide results and caveats: A motif of eight highly homologous TCR beta variants was seen as apparently characteristic of ankylosing spondylitis blood. As for the disease-linked clones, they showed a CD8+ phenotype and occurred at relatively low frequencies in peripheral blood.

This clonotype has more than one count but fewer than ten. The antigen is not known. From germline, CDR1 is LGHDT and CDR2 YNNKEL (reference sequence). Trimming took 0 bases from V and 5 from J, leaving 12 bases between them. CDR3 size: 15 residues. Molecular-barcoded quantitative 5'-RACE produced these TCR beta libraries. In TCRdb, the 5' RACE reads were re-called with MiXCR into one record per CDR3 protein. Here the sample spans about 440,000 distinct CDR3 sequences, 17% being singletons. This TCR came from a male donor with ankylosing spondylitis. The sample taken for sequencing was blood, either unsorted or a sorted T cell fraction (not recorded which). The J gene is TRBJ2-3, the V gene TRBV3-1; D not certain. The CDR3 region is CASSQENQMGDTQYF. The CDR3 DNA follows: TGTGCCAGCAGCCAAGAGAATCAGATGGGAGATACGCAGTATTTT.